Presented here are 18 T cell receptor beta chains from one specimen sequenced in a study of T cells in Graves' hyperthyroidism and ophthalmopathy. Researchers amplified the TCR beta CDR3 regions from RNA transcripts. Researchers ran a first-round RT-PCR on the TCR CDR3 using the HTBI primer set. MiXCR was run by TCRdb on the multiplex PCR reads, yielding one entry per CDR3 protein. The sample has roughly 500,000 distinct CDR3 sequences, about 15% seen once. Sequencing used blood. These receptors all come from a woman aged 25-40 years with Graves' hyperthyroidism that later progressed to Graves' ophthalmopathy.

This clonotype was detected once. V gene TRBV7-9 combines with J gene TRBJ1-6; D may be TRBD1 (5 bases). The germline V gene has CDR1 SEHNR and CDR2 FQNEAQ (reference sequence). The CDR3 spans 14 residues. V dropped 5 bases and J dropped 10 bases, with 15 bases sitting between them. CDR3 in amino acids: CASSPSGGGSPLHF. CDR3 sequence (DNA): TGTGCCAGCAGCCCTAGCGGGGGAGGCTCACCCCTCCACTTT.

This clonotype was observed many times. This sequence joins TRBV19 and TRBJ1-4; TRBD1 is a possible D gene (5 bases). The CDR3 loop spans 16 amino acids. Germline assignment: CDR1 LNHDA and CDR2 SQIVND (reference sequence). Trimming left V 5 bases short and J 4 bases short, with 17 bases between. The CDR3 region is CASSPGTGDVNEKLFF. Here the CDR3 DNA reads TGTGCCAGTAGTCCCGGGACTGGTGACGTTAATGAAAAACTGTTTTTT.

The rearrangement joins TRBV5-4 to TRBJ2-1; D gene ambiguous. Germline V gene lookup returns CDR1 SGHNT and CDR2 YYREEE (reference sequence). CDR3 length: 14 amino acids. The V and J ends lost 1 base and 3 bases respectively, with 8 bases between them. CDR3 coding DNA: TGTGCCAGCAGCTTGAAGGAAAACTACAATGAGCAGTTCTTC. Translated, it gives CASSLKENYNEQFF.

In its sample, this clonotype was seen many times. The chain is built from TRBV28 and TRBJ2-5; D is perhaps TRBD1 or TRBD2 (5 bases each). This CDR3 comprises 13 residues. In germline, CDR1 is MDHEN, CDR2 SYDVKM. Trimming took off 2 bases at V and 5 bases at J, with 9 bases between the two ends. The CDR3 here is CASSLGGLETQYF. The DNA for the CDR3 is TGTGCCAGCAGTTTAGGGGGTCTTGAGACCCAGTACTTC.

The V gene is TRBV27, the J gene TRBJ2-7; D unresolved. The CDR3 contains 13 residues. CDR1 is MNHEY, CDR2 SMNVEV, per germline (reference sequence). V was clipped by 5 bases and J by 1 base, with 9 bases between them. The chain's CDR3 is CASSPPFSYEQYF. In DNA, the CDR3 is TGTGCCAGCAGTCCCCCCTTTTCCTACGAGCAGTACTTC.

The rearrangement links TRBV20-1 to TRBJ2-7; D remains ambiguous. The length of the CDR3 is 14 residues. Trimming pared 5 bases from V and 1 base from J, leaving 15 bases between. Germline V lookup: CDR1 DFQATT, CDR2 SNEGSKA (reference sequence). Here the CDR3 DNA reads TGCAGTGCTCCCCAGAACTCTGAATCCTACGAGCAGTACTTC. Amino acids: CSAPQNSESYEQYF.

There are many counts of this clonotype. This rearrangement joins TRBV18 to TRBJ2-5; D possibly corresponds to TRBD1 (6 bases). The V gene lost 2 bases and the J gene lost 5 bases, with 15 bases spanning the gap. There are 15 residues in the CDR3. Germline CDR1 reads KGHSH; CDR2 reads LQKENI. CDR3 in DNA: TGTGCCAGCTCACCATTGGCAGGGGAGACGGAGACCCAGTACTTC. This translates into CASSPLAGETETQYF.

This clonotype was seen a few times. The chain employs TRBV25-1 and TRBJ1-2; D possibly corresponds to TRBD1 (5 bases). Between the trimmed V and J ends, which lost 2 bases and 2 bases, there was a span of 15 bases. The germline V gene encodes CDR1 MGHDK and CDR2 SYGVNS. The CDR3 runs to 16 residues. The CDR3 nucleotides read TGTGCCAGCAGTGAAGCTTCCCGGGACCGCAACTATGGCTACACCTTC. Its protein product is CASSEASRDRNYGYTF.

This chain joins TRBV19 and TRBJ2-2; possible D gene TRBD2, 5 bases. The V end was cut by 6 bases, the J end by 3 bases, with 14 bases between. The CDR3 contains 15 residues. Germline lookup yields CDR1 LNHDA and CDR2 SQIVND (reference sequence). In DNA form, the CDR3 reads TGTGCCAGTAGCCCGACTAATCGGGACACCGGGGAGCTGTTTTTT. This gives the protein CASSPTNRDTGELFF.

This clonotype appeared many times. This sequence joins TRBV27 and TRBJ1-4; unclear D gene. The CDR3 contains 14 residues. V was shortened by 3 bases and J by 8 bases, with 13 bases between the two germline ends. Germline CDR1 reads MNHEY; CDR2 reads SMNVEV (reference sequence). The CDR3 DNA sequence: TGTGCCAGCAGTTTCGGGTTTGGGAGAGAAAAACTGTTTTTT. Encoded protein: CASSFGFGREKLFF.

This clonotype was seen a few times. This chain links TRBV10-3 with TRBJ2-1; 11 bases line up with TRBD2. Germline V gene sequence: CDR1 ENHRY, CDR2 SYGVKD. The CDR3 loop spans 15 amino acids. V lost 2 bases to trimming and J lost 8 bases; unmatched junction nucleotides: 5. CDR3 DNA: TGTGCCATCAGTGAGAATAGCGGGAGGGGGTATGAGCAGTTCTTC. Its translation is CAISENSGRGYEQFF.

Only a few counts were recorded for this clonotype. The chain combines TRBV20-1 with TRBJ2-7, with a weak D call TRBD2 (6 bases). Germline V gene data show CDR1 as DFQATT and CDR2 as SNEGSKA (reference sequence). V was cut by 3 bases and J by 3 bases, with 24 bases left in between. This CDR3 has 17 residues. The CDR3 protein is CSASRLVPGPGIYEQYF. CDR3 DNA: TGCAGTGCTAGTCGACTAGTCCCGGGACCTGGGATCTACGAGCAGTACTTC.

This clonotype was seen at least ten times. The rearrangement joins TRBV11-2 to TRBJ2-5, with D perhaps TRBD1 or TRBD2 (5 bases each). V lost 5 bases, J lost 4 bases, and 14 bases lay in between. This CDR3 is 14 amino acids long. The germline V gene encodes CDR1 SGHAT and CDR2 FQNNGV. The CDR3 region is CASSPRGFGETQYF. CDR3 coding DNA: TGTGCCAGCAGCCCCCGGGGCTTTGGAGAGACCCAGTACTTC. The entire variable domain, with the rest obtained from reference TRBV11-2 and TRBJ2-5, is as follows: EAGVAQSPRYKIIEKRQSVAFWCNPISGHATLYWYQQILGQGPKLLIQFQNNGVVDDSQLPKDRFSAERLKGVDSTLKIQPAKLEDSAVYLCASSPRGFGETQYFGPGTRLLVL.

Regarding this clonotype: One end of the junction does not line up with germline, which may come from a read error. CDR3: CASISGTSPTGELFF. The CDR3 nucleotides read TGTGCTAGCATCTCCGGGACAAGCCCTACCGGGGAGCTGTTTTTT. This rearrangement joins TRBV3-1 to TRBJ2-2, with a tentative D call TRBD1 (6 bases). Germline V gene sequence: CDR1 LGHDT, CDR2 YNNKEL (reference sequence). The CDR3 length is 15 residues.

The rearrangement joins TRBV9 to TRBJ1-2, with D uncertain. V was shortened by 5 bases and J by 0 bases, with 17 bases between the two germline ends. The CDR3 covers 16 residues. Germline CDR1 and CDR2: SGDLS and YYNGEE. In nucleotides, the CDR3 is TGTGCCAGCAGTAGCGACACAGCCCACCCTAACTATGGCTACACCTTC. Encoded protein: CASSSDTAHPNYGYTF.

This clonotype showed up many times. The chain employs TRBV5-1 and TRBJ2-4; possibly TRBD1 for D (7 bases). The CDR3 spans 16 residues. Germline CDR1 and CDR2: SGHRS and YFSETQ. Between the trimmed V and J ends, which lost 4 bases and 4 bases, there was a span of 18 bases. CDR3 coding DNA: TGCGCCAGCAGCGGTAACCCGGCGGGACAGAAAAACATTCAGTACTTC. Its translation: CASSGNPAGQKNIQYF.

The J gene is TRBJ2-2, the V gene TRBV11-2; 8 bases fit TRBD2. Germline CDR1 and CDR2: SGHAT and FQNNGV. CDR3 size: 16 residues. V gave up 9 bases and J gave up 4 bases; unmatched junction bases: 13. This chain's CDR3 is CASTRSRAGGTGELFF. In DNA form, the CDR3 reads TGTGCCAGTACCCGGAGCAGGGCGGGAGGCACCGGGGAGCTGTTTTTT.

This clonotype was observed at least ten times. The rearrangement uses TRBV6-2 or TRBV6-3 and TRBJ2-1; no reliable D call. Trimming stripped 6 bases from V and 5 bases from J, with 8 bases between. The CDR3 has 12 residues. The germline CDR1 and CDR2 sequences are MNHEY and SVGEGT. CDR3 coding DNA: TGTGCCAGCAGGACTTCGGACAATGAGCAGTTCTTC. It codes for CASRTSDNEQFF.